These T cell receptor beta chains were read from a single sample in a study of T cell repertoires in cytomegalovirus infection. No antigen has been assigned to these receptors. From the reads, TCRdb called clonotypes with MiXCR, one entry per CDR3 protein. Of 110,000 to 150,000 distinct CDR3 sequences listed, 32% are singletons. The sequences come from CD8+ T cells from cultured PBMCs, collected from culture after CMV antigen stimulation. These receptors were collected from a human donor in good health (CMV status not recorded). Some clones in this sample may be carry-over from other donors' samples. CDR3s include the opening cysteine and the closing phenylalanine or tryptophan. D genes are given only for firm matches.

v_gene	j_gene	d_gene	CDR3aa
TRBV15	TRBJ2-7	TRBD2	CATSRDWGTSGSYEQYF
TRBV29-1	TRBJ2-7	TRBD1	CSVYFRDRGYEQYF
TRBV25-1	TRBJ2-2	-	CASSDRRQNTGELFF
TRBV12-3/TRBV12-4	TRBJ2-7	-	CASSLDTIRVQYF
TRBV4-1	TRBJ2-1	-	CASSQRDIDNEQFF
TRBV4-1	TRBJ2-7	-	CASSATRGAYEQYF
TRBV4-1	TRBJ2-3	TRBD1	CASSHRTGGPDTQYF
TRBV4-2	TRBJ1-2	-	CASSQVGRGEDSVNYGYTF
TRBV7-6	TRBJ2-7	TRBD1	CASSLGQGEVYEQYF
TRBV9	TRBJ2-5	-	CASSQWQGRETQYF
TRBV11-3	TRBJ2-7	TRBD2	CASSSGGEQYF
TRBV19	TRBJ2-1	-	CASSRGSYNEQFF
TRBV19	TRBJ2-7	-	CASSTRVSQEQYF
TRBV6-5	TRBJ2-2	TRBD1	CASSYSLYSLNRDRGYTGELFF
TRBV19	TRBJ2-3	-	CASSTFVGDTQYF
TRBV4-1	TRBJ1-2	TRBD1	CASSQDSGDRGFYGYTF
TRBV10-3	TRBJ1-6	TRBD1	CAISGTARGGDSPLHF
TRBV20-1	TRBJ1-6	-	CSARDPGGRNSPLHF
TRBV9	TRBJ2-7	-	CASSVGGGLTYEQYF
TRBV15	TRBJ1-4	-	CATSRDVAEKLFF
TRBV7-2	TRBJ1-5	-	CASSQGFNQPQHF
TRBV19	TRBJ2-1	-	CASSSSWGYNEQFF
TRBV7-8	TRBJ2-3	TRBD2	CASSLWTGLAGGYSTDTQYF
TRBV6-1	TRBJ2-7	-	CASSDYYEQYF
TRBV5-3	TRBJ2-1	TRBD1	CASQQGWRNEQFF
TRBV19	TRBJ1-1	-	CASSITGYTEAFF
TRBV25-1	TRBJ2-2	-	CASRDYTGELFF
TRBV12-3/TRBV12-4	TRBJ1-5	-	CASNRDSHNQPQHF
TRBV2	TRBJ2-4	-	CASRFFTGLKNIQYF
TRBV6-2/TRBV6-3	TRBJ2-3	TRBD2	CASSFLGGMLAGDPDTQYF
TRBV6-1	TRBJ1-1	TRBD1	CASSDRGTNTEAFF
TRBV7-2	TRBJ2-5	-	CASSLNFQETQYF
TRBV7-2	TRBJ2-5	TRBD2	CASSLYTSGGVETQYF